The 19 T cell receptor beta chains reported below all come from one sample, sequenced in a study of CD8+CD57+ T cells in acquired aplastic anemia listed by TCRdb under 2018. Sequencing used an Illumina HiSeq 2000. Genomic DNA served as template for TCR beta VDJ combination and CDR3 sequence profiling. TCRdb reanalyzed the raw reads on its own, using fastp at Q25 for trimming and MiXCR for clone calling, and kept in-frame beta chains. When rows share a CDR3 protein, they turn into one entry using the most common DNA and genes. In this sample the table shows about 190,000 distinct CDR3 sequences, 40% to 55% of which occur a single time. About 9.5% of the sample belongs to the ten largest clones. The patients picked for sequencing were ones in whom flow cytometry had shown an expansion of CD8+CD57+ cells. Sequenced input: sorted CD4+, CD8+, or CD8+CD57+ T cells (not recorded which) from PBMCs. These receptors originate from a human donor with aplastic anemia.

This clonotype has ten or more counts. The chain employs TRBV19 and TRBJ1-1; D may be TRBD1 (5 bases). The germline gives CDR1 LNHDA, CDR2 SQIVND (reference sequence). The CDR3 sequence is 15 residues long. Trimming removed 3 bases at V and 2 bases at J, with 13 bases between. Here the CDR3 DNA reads TGTGCCAGTAGTATGGGCGGACAAATAAACACTGAAGCTTTCTTT. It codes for CASSMGGQINTEAFF.

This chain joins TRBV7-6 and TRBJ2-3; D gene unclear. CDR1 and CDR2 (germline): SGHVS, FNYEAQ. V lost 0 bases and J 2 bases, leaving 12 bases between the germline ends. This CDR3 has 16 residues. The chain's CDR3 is CASSLAQVRYTDTQYF. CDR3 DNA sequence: TGTGCCAGCAGCTTAGCGCAGGTTAGATACACAGATACGCAGTATTTT.

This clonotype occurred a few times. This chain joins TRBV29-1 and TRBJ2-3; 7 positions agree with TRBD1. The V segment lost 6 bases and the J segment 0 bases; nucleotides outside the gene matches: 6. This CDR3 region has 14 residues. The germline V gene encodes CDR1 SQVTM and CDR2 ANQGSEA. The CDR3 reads CSVKTGPSTDTQYF. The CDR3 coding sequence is TGCAGCGTCAAGACAGGGCCTAGCACAGATACGCAGTATTTT.

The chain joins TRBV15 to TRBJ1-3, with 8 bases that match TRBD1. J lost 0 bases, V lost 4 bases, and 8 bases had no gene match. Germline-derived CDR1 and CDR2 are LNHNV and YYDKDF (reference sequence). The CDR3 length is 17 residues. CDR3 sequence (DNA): TGTGCCACCAGCAAGGACAGGGTCATCGCCTCTGGAAACACCATATATTTT. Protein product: CATSKDRVIASGNTIYF. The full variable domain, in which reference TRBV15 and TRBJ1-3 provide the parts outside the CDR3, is DAMVIQNPRYQVTQFGKPVTLSCSQTLNHNVMYWYQQKSSQAPKLLFHYYDKDFNNEADTPDNFQSRRPNTSFCFLDIRSPGLGDTAMYLCATSKDRVIASGNTIYFGEGSWLTVV.

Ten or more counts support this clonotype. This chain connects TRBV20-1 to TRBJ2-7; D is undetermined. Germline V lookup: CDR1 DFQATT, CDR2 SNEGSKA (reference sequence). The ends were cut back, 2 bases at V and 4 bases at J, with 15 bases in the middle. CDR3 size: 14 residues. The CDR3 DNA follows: TGCAGTGCTAGAAACACCGAAGGTTGGTACGAGCAGTACTTC. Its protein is CSARNTEGWYEQYF.

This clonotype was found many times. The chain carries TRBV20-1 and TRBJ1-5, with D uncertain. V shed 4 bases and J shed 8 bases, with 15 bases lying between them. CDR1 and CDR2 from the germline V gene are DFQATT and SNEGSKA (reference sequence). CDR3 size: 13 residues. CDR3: CSATKMIPEPQHF. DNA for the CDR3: TGCAGTGCTACCAAAATGATTCCGGAGCCCCAGCATTTT.

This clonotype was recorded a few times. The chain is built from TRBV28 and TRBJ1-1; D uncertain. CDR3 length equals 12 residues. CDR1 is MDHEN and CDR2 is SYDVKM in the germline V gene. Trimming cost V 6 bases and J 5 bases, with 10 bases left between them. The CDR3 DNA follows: TGTGCCAGCAGAGATGGCATAACTGAAGCTTTCTTT. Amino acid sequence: CASRDGITEAFF.

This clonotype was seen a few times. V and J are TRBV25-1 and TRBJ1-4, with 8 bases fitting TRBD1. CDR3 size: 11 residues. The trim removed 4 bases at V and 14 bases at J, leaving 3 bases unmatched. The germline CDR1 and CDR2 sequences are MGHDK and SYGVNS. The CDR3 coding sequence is TGTGCCAGCAGTGCACAGGGGGTTCTGTTTTTT. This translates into CASSAQGVLFF. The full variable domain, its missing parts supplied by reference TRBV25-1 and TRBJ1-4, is EADIYQTPRYLVIGTGKKITLECSQTMGHDKMYWYQQDPGMELHLIHYSYGVNSTEKGDLSSESTVSRIRTEHFPLTLESARPSHTSQYLCASSAQGVLFFGSGTQLSVL.

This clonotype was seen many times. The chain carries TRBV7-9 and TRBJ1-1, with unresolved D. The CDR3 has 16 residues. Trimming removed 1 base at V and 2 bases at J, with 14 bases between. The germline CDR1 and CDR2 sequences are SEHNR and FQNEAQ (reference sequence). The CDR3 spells CASSLGARQLNTEAFF. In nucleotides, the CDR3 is TGTGCCAGCAGCTTAGGCGCTAGGCAGTTAAACACTGAAGCTTTCTTT. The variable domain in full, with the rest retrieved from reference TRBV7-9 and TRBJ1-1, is DTGVSQNPRHKITKRGQNVTFRCDPISEHNRLYWYRQTLGQGPEFLTYFQNEAQLEKSRLLSDRFSAERPKGSFSTLEIQRTEQGDSAMYLCASSLGARQLNTEAFFGQGTRLTVV.

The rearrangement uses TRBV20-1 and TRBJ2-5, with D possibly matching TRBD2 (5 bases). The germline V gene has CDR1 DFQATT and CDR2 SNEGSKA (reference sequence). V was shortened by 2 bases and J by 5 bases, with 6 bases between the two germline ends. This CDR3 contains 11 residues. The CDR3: CSARTGETQYF. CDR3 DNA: TGCAGTGCTAGAACGGGGGAGACCCAGTACTTC.

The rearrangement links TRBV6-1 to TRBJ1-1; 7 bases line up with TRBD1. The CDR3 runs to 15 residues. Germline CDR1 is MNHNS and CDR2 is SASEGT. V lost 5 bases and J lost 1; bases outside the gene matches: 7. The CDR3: CASSLGQARNTEAFF. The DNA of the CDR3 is TGTGCCAGCAGTCTCGGACAGGCCCGGAACACTGAAGCTTTCTTT.

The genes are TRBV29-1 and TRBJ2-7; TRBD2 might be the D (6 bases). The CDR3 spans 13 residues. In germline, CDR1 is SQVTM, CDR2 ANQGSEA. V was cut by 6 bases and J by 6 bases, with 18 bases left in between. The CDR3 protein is CSVQRWGVVEQYF. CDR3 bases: TGCAGCGTCCAACGTTGGGGGGTTGTCGAGCAGTACTTC.

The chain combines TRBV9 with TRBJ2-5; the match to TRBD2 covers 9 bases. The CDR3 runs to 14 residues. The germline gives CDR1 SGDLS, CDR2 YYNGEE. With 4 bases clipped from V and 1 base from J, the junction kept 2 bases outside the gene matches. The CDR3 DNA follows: TGTGCCAGCAGCTCGGGACTAGCCCAAGAGACCCAGTACTTC. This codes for CASSSGLAQETQYF.

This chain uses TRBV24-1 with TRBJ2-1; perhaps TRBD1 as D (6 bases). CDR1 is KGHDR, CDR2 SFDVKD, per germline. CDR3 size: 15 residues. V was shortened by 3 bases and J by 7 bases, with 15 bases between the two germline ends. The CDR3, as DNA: TGTGCCACCAGTGATGGGGGCCTGGACAGTAATGAGCAGTTCTTC. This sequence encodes CATSDGGLDSNEQFF.

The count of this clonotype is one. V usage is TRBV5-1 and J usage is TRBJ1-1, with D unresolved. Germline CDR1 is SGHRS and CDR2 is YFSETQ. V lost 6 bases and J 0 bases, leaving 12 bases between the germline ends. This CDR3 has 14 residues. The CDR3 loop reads CASNSETLNTEAFF. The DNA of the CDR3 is TGCGCCAGCAACTCGGAAACCTTGAACACTGAAGCTTTCTTT.

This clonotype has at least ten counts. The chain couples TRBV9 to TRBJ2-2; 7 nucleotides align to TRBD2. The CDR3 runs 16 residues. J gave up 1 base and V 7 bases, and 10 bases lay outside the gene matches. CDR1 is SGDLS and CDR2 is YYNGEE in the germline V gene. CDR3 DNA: TGTGCCAGCCACACATGGGCTAGCGGGAACACCGGGGAGCTGTTTTTT. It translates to CASHTWASGNTGELFF. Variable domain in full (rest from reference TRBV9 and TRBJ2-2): DSGVTQTPKHLITATGQRVTLRCSPRSGDLSVYWYQQSLDQGLQFLIQYYNGEERAKGNILERFSAQQFPDLHSELNLSSLELGDSALYFCASHTWASGNTGELFFGEGSRLTVL.

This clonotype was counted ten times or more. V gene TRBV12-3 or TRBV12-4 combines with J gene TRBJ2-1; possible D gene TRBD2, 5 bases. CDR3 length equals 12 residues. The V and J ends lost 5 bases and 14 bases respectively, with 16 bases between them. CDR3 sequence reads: CASSPTAGSKFF. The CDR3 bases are TGTGCCAGCAGTCCCACCGCTGGGAGTAAGTTCTTC.

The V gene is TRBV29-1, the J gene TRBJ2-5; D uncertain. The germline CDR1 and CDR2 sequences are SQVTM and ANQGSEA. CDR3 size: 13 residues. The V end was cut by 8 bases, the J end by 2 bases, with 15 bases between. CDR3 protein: CSLVPEGQETQYF. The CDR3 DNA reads TGCAGCCTTGTGCCAGAAGGGCAAGAGACCCAGTACTTC.

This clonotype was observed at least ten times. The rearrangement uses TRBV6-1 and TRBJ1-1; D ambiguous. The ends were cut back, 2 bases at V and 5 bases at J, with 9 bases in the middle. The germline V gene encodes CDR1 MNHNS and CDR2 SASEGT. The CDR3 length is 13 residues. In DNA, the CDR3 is TGTGCCAGCAGTGAAACAAGGGAGACTGAAGCTTTCTTT. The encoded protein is CASSETRETEAFF.